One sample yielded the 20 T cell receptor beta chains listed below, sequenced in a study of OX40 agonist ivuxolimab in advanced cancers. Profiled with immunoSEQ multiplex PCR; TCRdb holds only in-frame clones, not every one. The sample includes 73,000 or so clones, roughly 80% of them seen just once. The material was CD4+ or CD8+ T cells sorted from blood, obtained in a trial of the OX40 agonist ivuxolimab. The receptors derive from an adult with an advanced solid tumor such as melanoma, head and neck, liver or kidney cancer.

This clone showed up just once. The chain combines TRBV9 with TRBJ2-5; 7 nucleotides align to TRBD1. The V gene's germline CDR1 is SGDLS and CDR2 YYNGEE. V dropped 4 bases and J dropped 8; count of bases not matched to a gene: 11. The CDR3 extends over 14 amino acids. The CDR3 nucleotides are TGTGCCAGCAGCCAGGACTTAGGGGGCGATACCCAGTACTTC. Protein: CASSQDLGGDTQYF.

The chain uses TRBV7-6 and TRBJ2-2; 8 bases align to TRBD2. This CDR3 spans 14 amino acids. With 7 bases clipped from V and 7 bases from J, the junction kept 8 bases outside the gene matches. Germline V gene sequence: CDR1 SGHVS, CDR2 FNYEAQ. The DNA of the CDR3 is TGTGCCAGCACCGCAGCGGGAGAGGTCGGGGAGCTGTTTTTT. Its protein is CASTAAGEVGELFF.

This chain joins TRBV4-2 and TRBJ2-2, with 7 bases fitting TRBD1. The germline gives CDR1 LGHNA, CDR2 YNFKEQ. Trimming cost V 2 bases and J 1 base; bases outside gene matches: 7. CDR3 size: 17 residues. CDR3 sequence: CASSQLQGGLNTGELFF. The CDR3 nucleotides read TGTGCCAGCAGCCAACTGCAAGGGGGCTTGAACACCGGGGAGCTGTTTTTT.

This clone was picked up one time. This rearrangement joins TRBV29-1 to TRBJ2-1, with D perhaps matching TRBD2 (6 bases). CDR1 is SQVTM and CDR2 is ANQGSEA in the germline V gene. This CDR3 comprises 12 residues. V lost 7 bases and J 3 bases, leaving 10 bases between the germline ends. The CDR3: CSGGLFYNEQFF. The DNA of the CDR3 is TGCAGCGGGGGACTTTTCTACAATGAGCAGTTCTTC.

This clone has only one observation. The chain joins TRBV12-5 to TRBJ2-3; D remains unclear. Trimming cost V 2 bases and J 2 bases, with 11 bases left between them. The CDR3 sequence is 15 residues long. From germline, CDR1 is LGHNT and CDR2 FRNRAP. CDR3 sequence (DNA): TGTGCTAGTGGTTTGCCCCTCCGGGCCACAGATACGCAGTATTTT. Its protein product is CASGLPLRATDTQYF.

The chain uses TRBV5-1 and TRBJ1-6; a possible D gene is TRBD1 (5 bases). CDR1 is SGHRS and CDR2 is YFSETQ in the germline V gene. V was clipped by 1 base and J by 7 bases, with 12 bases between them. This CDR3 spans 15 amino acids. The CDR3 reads CASSLTQAGNSPLHF. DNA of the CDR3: TGCGCCAGCAGCTTGACACAGGCGGGAAATTCACCCCTCCACTTT.

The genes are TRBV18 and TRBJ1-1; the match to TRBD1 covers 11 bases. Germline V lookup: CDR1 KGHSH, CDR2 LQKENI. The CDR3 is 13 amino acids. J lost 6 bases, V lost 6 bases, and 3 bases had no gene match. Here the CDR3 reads CASSGTGGPEAFF. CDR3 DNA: TGTGCCAGCTCCGGGACAGGGGGTCCTGAAGCTTTCTTT.

In nucleotides, the CDR3 is TGTGCCAGCAGCCTGAACAGGGCTAACACTGAAGCTTTCTTT. Residues: CASSLNRANTEAFF. J is TRBJ1-1 and V is TRBV7-2; possible D gene TRBD1, 6 bases. Germline values: CDR1 SGHTA, CDR2 FQGNSA. CDR3 length: 14 amino acids. Trimming stripped 5 bases from V and 2 bases from J, with 12 bases between.

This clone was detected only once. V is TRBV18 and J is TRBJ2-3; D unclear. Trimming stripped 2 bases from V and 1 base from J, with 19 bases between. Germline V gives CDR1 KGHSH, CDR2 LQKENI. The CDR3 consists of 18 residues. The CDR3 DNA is TGTGCCAGCTCACCATTTAGTTTTTTGGGGTCAGGCACAGATACGCAGTATTTT. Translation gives CASSPFSFLGSGTDTQYF.

The CDR3 region is CASSMVHQPQHF. The CDR3 DNA reads as TGTGCCAGTAGTATGGTTCATCAGCCCCAGCATTTT. The rearrangement joins TRBV19 to TRBJ1-5, with D uncertain. The CDR3 totals 12 residues. In germline, CDR1 is LNHDA, CDR2 SQIVND (reference sequence). Trimming removed 3 bases from V and 5 bases from J, with 5 bases in between.

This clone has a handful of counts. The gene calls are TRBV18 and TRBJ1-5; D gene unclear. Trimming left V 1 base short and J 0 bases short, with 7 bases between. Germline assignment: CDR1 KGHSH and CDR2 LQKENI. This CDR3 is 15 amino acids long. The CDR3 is CASSPQEYSNQPQHF. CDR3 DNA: TGTGCCAGCTCACCACAAGAGTATAGCAATCAGCCCCAGCATTTT. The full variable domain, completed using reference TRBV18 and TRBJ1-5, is NAGVMQNPRHLVRRRGQEARLRCSPMKGHSHVYWYRQLPEEGLKFMVYLQKENIIDESGMPKERFSAEFPKEGPSILRIQQVVRGDSAAYFCASSPQEYSNQPQHFGDGTRLSIL.

CDR3 coding DNA: TGCGCCAGCAGCCAACCCCGGGGGGGGTCGAACAATGAGCAGTTCTTC. This encodes CASSQPRGGSNNEQFF. The chain has TRBV4-3 and TRBJ2-1, with 8 positions matching TRBD2. The CDR3 runs to 16 residues. The V gene end was trimmed by 2 bases and the J gene end by 5 bases; junction bases not matched to a gene: 8. Germline V gene lookup returns CDR1 LGHNA and CDR2 YSLEER.

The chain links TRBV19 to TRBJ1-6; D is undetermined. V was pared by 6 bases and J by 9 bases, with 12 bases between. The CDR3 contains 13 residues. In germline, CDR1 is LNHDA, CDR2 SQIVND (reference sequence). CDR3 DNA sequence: TGTGCCAGTAGGGCCTCCTTGGGTTCACCCCTCCACTTT. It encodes CASRASLGSPLHF.

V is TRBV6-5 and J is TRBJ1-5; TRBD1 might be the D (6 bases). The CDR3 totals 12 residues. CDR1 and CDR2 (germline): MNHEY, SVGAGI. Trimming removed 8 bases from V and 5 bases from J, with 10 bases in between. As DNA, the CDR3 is TGTGCCAGCCGGGGGGCTGATCAGCCCCAGCATTTT. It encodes CASRGADQPQHF.

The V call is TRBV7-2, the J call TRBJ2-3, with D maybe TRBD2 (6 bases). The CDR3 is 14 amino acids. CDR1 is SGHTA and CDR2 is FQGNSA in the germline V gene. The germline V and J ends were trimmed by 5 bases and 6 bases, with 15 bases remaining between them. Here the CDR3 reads CASSSPTSSDTQYF. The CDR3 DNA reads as TGTGCCAGCAGCAGCCCCACTAGCAGTGATACGCAGTATTTT.

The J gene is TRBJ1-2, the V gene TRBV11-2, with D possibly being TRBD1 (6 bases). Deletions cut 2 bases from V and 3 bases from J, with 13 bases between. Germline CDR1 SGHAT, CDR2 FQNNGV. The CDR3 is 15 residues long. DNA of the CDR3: TGTGCCAGCAGCTTAAAACGACAGGTAGACTATGGCTACACCTTC. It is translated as CASSLKRQVDYGYTF.

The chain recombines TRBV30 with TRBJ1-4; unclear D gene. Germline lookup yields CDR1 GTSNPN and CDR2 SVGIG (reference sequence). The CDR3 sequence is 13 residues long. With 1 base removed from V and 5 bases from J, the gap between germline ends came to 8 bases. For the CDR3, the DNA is TGTGCCTGGAGTGGCAGAGGGAATGAAAAACTGTTTTTT. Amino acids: CAWSGRGNEKLFF. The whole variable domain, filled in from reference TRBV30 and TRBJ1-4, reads SQTIHQWPATLVQPVGSPLSLECTVEGTSNPNLYWYRQAAGRGLQLLFYSVGIGQISSEVPQNLSASRPQDRQFILSSKKLLLSDSGFYLCAWSGRGNEKLFFGSGTQLSVL.

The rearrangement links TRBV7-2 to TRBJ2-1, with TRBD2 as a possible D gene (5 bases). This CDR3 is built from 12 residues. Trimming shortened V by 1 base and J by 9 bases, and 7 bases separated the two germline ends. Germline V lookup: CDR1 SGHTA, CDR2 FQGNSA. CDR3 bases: TGTGCCAGCAGCTTAGAGGCGGGTGAGCAGTTCTTC. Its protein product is CASSLEAGEQFF.

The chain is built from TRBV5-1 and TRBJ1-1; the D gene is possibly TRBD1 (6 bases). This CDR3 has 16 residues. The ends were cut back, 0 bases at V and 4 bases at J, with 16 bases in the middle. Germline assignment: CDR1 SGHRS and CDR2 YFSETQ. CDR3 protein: CASSLERRGAGTEAFF. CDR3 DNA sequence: TGCGCCAGCAGCTTGGAGCGGAGGGGGGCAGGCACTGAAGCTTTCTTT.

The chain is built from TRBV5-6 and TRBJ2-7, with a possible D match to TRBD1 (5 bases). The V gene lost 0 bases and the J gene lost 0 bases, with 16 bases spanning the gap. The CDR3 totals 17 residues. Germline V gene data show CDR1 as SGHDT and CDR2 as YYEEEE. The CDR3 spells CASSLGFGETDSYEQYF. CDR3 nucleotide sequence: TGTGCCAGCAGCTTGGGTTTCGGAGAGACAGACTCCTACGAGCAGTACTTC.